This TCR beta chain was sequenced during a study of blood T cell repertoires in COVID-19 (dated by TCRdb to 2018 to 2021). The study in broad terms: Collaborator samples came from the United States, Italy and Spain and covered acute and convalescent phases of COVID-19. Where available, HLA class I and class II types were obtained from metadata supplied by the sample provider rather than from assay-based typing. A freely available public database, intended as a resource for researchers studying the immune response to SARS-CoV-2, is where the repertoires were released. Deeply sampled blood TCRbeta repertoires from subjects exposed to, actively infected with, or recovered from COVID-19 were included in the dataset. The samples were drawn from two sources: the first 160 participants of the ongoing ImmuneRACE study, and fewer than 1,500 subjects contributed by 6 global collaborators. A de-identified subject ID, COVID-19 status, age in years and sex were almost always included in the sample metadata. The material from the prospective study consisted of cDNA or gDNA derived from T cells, B-cell-depleted T cells, or PBMCs. What the research found in general, with its limitations: How much clinical and demographic metadata was included differed by source and by participant, and the metadata was provided uncurated.

This clone appeared a single time. Its antigen is currently not known. No base quality information exists; no much larger clone differs at one position. One collaborating source in Seattle enrolled patients during active infection and followed them longitudinally through the course of disease. Each collaborating institution followed its own protocols to collect whole blood in K2EDTA tubes. For TCRbeta analysis, collaborator samples were shipped as frozen whole blood, as isolated PBMCs, or as DNA extracted from either sample type. The CDR3 holds 15 amino acids from the cysteine to the phenylalanine. CDR3 DNA is the only sequence kept; it has 45 bases, read in frame from the first base. According to the germline V gene, CDR1 reads SGHRS and CDR2 reads YFSETQ. For this chain, trimming is 0 bases at the V end and 5 bases at the J end, and the number of junction bases without a gene match is 7. TCRbeta CDR3 regions were amplified from genomic DNA by means of the immunoSEQ Assay, a bias-controlled multiplex PCR. Under the source paper's analysis protocol: The number of nucleated cells in each sample was estimated by amplification of reference gene primers within the assay. To quantify the absolute abundance of each unique TCRbeta CDR3 rearrangement, sequence reads were collapsed and filtered. Productive Simpson clonality was computed per sample as the square root of Simpson's diversity index over productive rearrangements. Entries here come from immuneACCESS through TCRdb and include only in-frame sequences with V and J called. Some clones fail to appear in such tables; in the studies checked, an unresolved V gene covers under half of the shortfall, and the cause of the remainder is unknown. That table supplies the V and J calls and clone size; D and trimming were determined from the DNA. The sample table shows about 95,000 clones, and roughly nine tenths are seen once. More than 4.5% of the sample lies in the top ten.

This TCR was sampled from a man aged 55 to 70 with COVID-19, enrolled during active disease. The specimen was peripheral blood. The rearrangement combines TRBV5-1 with TRBJ1-1, with 7 middle bases fitting TRBD1. The bases read TGCGCCAGCAGCTTGGAACACAGGGGAGGAACTGAAGCTTTCTTT. This yields the protein CASSLEHRGGTEAFF.